Sequencing of this TCR beta chain was carried out in a study of shared clonotypes between healthy human individuals. In the original workflow: Filtering differed since immunoSEQ provided only junctions, with no quality scores. Sequencing was performed with immunoSEQ multiplex PCR; in TCRdb, only in-frame clones are kept and a portion is missing. V and J calls and clone size are as listed in that table; D and trimming were resolved from the DNA. The sample contains approximately 2.1 million clones, over 85% of which appear only once. In regard to this clone: The antigen remains unidentified.

This CDR3 comprises 11 residues. CDR1 SQVTM and CDR2 ANQGSEA come from the germline V gene. Trimming stripped 4 bases from V and 6 bases from J, with 9 bases between. None of the donors, who were healthy HIV-negative adults, had recently had acute infections or vaccinations. Study-level findings and limits: Generation probabilities were higher for clonotypes shared across all four sorted-subset donors than for unshared ones.

Sequencing was carried out using naive CD4+ T cells from PBMCs. Described subset: CD45RA+ positively selected. This chain uses TRBV29-1 with TRBJ1-2; no definite D call. This sequence was found in a man aged 18 to 30 in good health. Some clones in this sample may be carry-over from other donors' samples. The CDR3 region has the DNA TGCAGCGTTGGAAGTGGGGATGGCTACACCTTC. Translated: CSVGSGDGYTF.